This T cell receptor beta chain was obtained from a study of shared clonotypes between healthy human individuals. Several immunoSEQ 96-well plates shared each subset's DNA, each plate a replicate. Clones were read by immunoSEQ multiplex PCR, and TCRdb kept only the in-frame ones, dropping some. The table has 2 million to 3 million clones, just over 90% seen once. Points on this clone: No antigen is known for it.

Study-wide findings and caveats: Deeper or shallower sequencing was expected to change how clonotypes are shared among donors. The study found lower generation probabilities in non-shared clonotypes than in those shared by all four donors.

All donors were Caucasian adults living in Nashville, Tennessee. The specimen sequenced was naive CD4+ T cells sorted from blood. Specified subset: CD45RA+ positively selected. The sequence came from a man between 18 and 35 years old in good health.

The CDR3 region is CASSFDDRNLYEQYF. CDR3 coding DNA: TGTGCCAGCAGTTTTGACGACAGAAACCTTTACGAGCAGTACTTC. The chain links TRBV28 to TRBJ2-7; D is possibly TRBD1 (5 bases). This CDR3 has 15 amino acids. The V end was cut by 3 bases, the J end by 4 bases, with 16 bases between. Germline CDR1 MDHEN, CDR2 SYDVKM.